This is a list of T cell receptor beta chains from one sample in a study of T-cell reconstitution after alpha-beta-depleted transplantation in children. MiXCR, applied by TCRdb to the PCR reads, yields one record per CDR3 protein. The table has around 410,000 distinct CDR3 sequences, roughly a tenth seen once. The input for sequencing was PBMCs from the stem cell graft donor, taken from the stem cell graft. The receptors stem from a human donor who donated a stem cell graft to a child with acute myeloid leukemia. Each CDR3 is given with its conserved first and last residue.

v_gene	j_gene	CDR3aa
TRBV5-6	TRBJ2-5	CASSLVAGGLQETQYF
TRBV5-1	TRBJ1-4	CASSGTGSVGEKLFF
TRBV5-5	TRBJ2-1	CASSDSTGGNEQFF
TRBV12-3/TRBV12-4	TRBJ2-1	CASSSRGGAAEQFF
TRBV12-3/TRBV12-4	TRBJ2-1	CASSTTPPTGSWGEQFF
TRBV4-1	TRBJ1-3	CASSQDSGAGNTIYF
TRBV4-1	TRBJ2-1	CASSQAVGLGQFF
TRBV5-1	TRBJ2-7	CASFRGPGQGSYEQYF
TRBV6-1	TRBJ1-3	CASSRDRGNGNTIYF
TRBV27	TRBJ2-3	CASSFSASGSLADTQYF
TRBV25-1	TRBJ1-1	CASRISGNTEAFF
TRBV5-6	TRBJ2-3	CASDATSGDTQYF
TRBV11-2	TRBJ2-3	CASSSGGRATATQYF
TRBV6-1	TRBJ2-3	CASSRRLAGNPDTQYF
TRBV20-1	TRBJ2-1	CSASRAGYNEQFF
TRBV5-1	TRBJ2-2	CASSPRTSGSNTGELFF
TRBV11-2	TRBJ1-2	CASGREPGAYGDTF
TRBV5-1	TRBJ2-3	CASSTGTSVADTQYF
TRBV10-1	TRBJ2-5	CASSESTSWETQYF
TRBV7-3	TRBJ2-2	CASSRPDAGANTGELFF
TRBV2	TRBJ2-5	CASVDLETQYF
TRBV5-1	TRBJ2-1	CASSTGTGGNEQFF
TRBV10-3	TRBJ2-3	CAIRPGQGADTQYF
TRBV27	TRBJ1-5	CASSRQGKGSNQPQHF
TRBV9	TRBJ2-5	CASSPRLGETQYF
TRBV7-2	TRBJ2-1	CASSPTSGRINEQFF
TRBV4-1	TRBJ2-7	CASSFRWDRLSEQYF
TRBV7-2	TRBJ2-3	CASSLGVSGGYDTQYF
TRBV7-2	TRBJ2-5	CASSNGGRQETQYF
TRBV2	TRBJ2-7	CASMDGRMSSLGYF
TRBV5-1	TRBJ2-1	CASSLAGGRSYNEQFF
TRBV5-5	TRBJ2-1	CASSLAGRDRSYNEQFF
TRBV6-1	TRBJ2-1	CASTTGVAYNEQFF
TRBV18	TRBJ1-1	CASSPATEAFF
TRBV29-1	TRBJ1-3	CSVADRGSGNTIYF
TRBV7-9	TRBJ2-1	CASSSLAGETYNEQFF
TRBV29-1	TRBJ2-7	CSAAGRQGLFEQYF
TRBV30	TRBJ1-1	CAWSTTGGTEAFF
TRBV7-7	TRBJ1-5	CASSLVAGGQPQHF